This record covers a single T cell receptor beta chain. As yet, its antigen is unknown. One junction end disagrees with the germline gene, perhaps due to a read error. The data originate from a study of immune cell composition in non-small cell lung cancer. Study-level results: No significant correlation existed between pack-years smoked and tumour clonality.

CDR3 length: 18 residues. From germline, CDR1 is KGHSH and CDR2 LQKENI. Using immunoSEQ multiplex PCR, the repertoire was profiled, and TCRdb retains in-frame clones only, with some absent. The data contain 5,000 or so clones, roughly 80% of them seen just once; the ten biggest clones take up about an eighth. The chain uses TRBV18 and TRBJ2-2, with 8 bases matching TRBD1. The clonotype originates from a human donor with non-small cell lung cancer. The sample taken for sequencing was lung tumor tissue. The CDR3 DNA reads as TGTGCCAGCTCCCCACACCAGCTAGGACAGGGGAACACCGGGGAGCTGTTTTTT. Encoded protein: CASSPHQLGQGNTGELFF.